The present TCR beta chain was sequenced within a study of blood T cells in healthy people across ages. A second PCR, run for about 7 to 11 cycles, used a sample-barcoded 5' primer plus a J-beta primer mix. Each CDR3 protein gets one entry after TCRdb re-called the 5' RACE reads with MiXCR. The sample holds approximately 580,000 distinct CDR3 sequences, about 24% seen once. Concerning this clonotype: Relative to the germline gene, one junction end is altered; a read error may explain this.

The CDR3 runs 14 residues. Germline values: CDR1 SSHAT, CDR2 FNYEAQ (reference sequence). The same sample was also used in a study of T cells of mothers and their children. This second study notes: Donors comprised three healthy Caucasian mothers plus their six children. cDNA was synthesized from all extracted RNA at around 1.5 ug per reaction. Sample barcodes and 2-4 random nucleotides were added by the M1S primer of the second PCR. TCR recombination output is shaped by thymic selection similarly in related and unrelated pairs.

The source material was blood. The sequence was obtained from a boy younger than 18 in good health. The rearrangement uses TRBV7-7 and TRBJ2-2, with no clear D. The CDR3 spells CASSLRLYTGELFF. CDR3 nucleotide sequence: TGTGCTAGCAGCTTAAGGTTATACACCGGGGAGCTGTTTTTT.